These T cell receptor beta chains were read from a single sample in a study of shared clonotypes between healthy human individuals. Assay used: immunoSEQ multiplex PCR; TCRdb lists only in-frame clones, some missing. The data contain about half a million clones, 77% of them singletons. The specimen sequenced was PBMCs. The receptors stem from a woman in her 40s in good health. Some clones in this sample may be carry-over from other donors' samples. CDR3s leave out the opening cysteine and the closing phenylalanine or tryptophan.

J gene,V gene,CDR3 length,CDR3 protein
TRBJ1-1,TRBV21-1,13,ASSARIGPNTEAF
TRBJ1-6,TRBV28,10,ASSSDFWALH
TRBJ1-1,TRBV5-1,11,ASSLVTNTEAF
TRBJ1-2,TRBV4-3,11,ASSQVRGYGYT
TRBJ2-5,TRBV28,13,ASRQDRFPQETQY
TRBJ1-2,TRBV29-1,11,SVEDDRLSGYT
TRBJ1-1,TRBV2,11,ASSEASHSKAF
TRBJ2-5,TRBV7-2,11,ASTRQGGETQY
TRBJ2-7,TRBV7-2,12,ASSLASANYEQY
TRBJ2-1,TRBV7-9,10,ASSWTGYEQF
TRBJ2-7,TRBV11-1,15,ASSLSRLGTAASEQY
TRBJ2-7,TRBV4-1,13,ASSQPGTGNWEQY
TRBJ1-5,TRBV4-1,14,ASSRTGQSGNQPQH
TRBJ2-6,TRBV28,14,ATRPGRVSGANVLT
TRBJ2-5,TRBV11-2,12,ASSLVRGEQTQY
TRBJ2-3,TRBV18,12,ASSPNLSTDTQY
TRBJ2-5,TRBV6-5,13,ASRVLLAGSETQY
TRBJ1-2,TRBV2,12,ASSGQMLGYGYT
TRBJ1-4,TRBV5-1,13,ASSLDSGTGGKLF
TRBJ2-1,TRBV14,11,ASRLAGHNEQF